This T cell receptor (beta chain) was observed in a study of T cell responses to AZD1222 COVID-19 vaccine. This clone was seen only once. What it binds is unknown. Study findings and constraints: The donors showed a predominance of white British ancestry and of females, with possible underestimation of clonal diversity. An increase in Spike-specific TCR breadth and depth was observed after two AZD1222 doses. Only a handful of AZD1222 recipients were seropositive at baseline.

Assay: immunoSEQ multiplex PCR; the TCRdb copy retains only in-frame clones and omits some. The sample yields about 93,000 clones, roughly nine tenths seen once. Second-dose recipients at about 4 or about 12 weeks were treated as one pooled group. Between the trimmed V and J ends, which lost 10 bases and 2 bases, there was a span of 17 bases. The germline gives CDR1 LNHDA, CDR2 SQIVND (reference sequence). The CDR3 extends over 14 amino acids. The receptor was derived from an adult who received the AZD1222 COVID-19 vaccine. The chain uses TRBV19 and TRBJ1-2; D might be TRBD1 (5 bases). The sample in question was peripheral blood, obtained 28 days after the second AZD1222 dose. The CDR3 protein is CATTSAGLNYGYTF. The CDR3 nucleotides are TGTGCCACCACATCGGCAGGGTTGAACTATGGCTACACCTTC. Filled out from reference TRBV19 and TRBJ1-2, the complete variable domain reads DGGITQSPKYLFRKEGQNVTLSCEQNLNHDAMYWYRQDPGQGLRLIYYSQIVNDFQKGDIAEGYSVSREKKESFPLTVTSAQKNPTAFYLCATTSAGLNYGYTFGSGTRLTVV.